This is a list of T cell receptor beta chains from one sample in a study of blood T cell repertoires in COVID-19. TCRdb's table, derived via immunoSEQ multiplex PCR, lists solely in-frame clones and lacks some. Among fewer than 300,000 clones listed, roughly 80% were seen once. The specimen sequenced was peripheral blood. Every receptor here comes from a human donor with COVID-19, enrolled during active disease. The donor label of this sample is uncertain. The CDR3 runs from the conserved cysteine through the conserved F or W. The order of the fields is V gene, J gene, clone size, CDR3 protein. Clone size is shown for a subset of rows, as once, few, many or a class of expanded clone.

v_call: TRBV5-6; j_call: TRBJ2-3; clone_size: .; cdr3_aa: CASSLSPVSTDTQYF
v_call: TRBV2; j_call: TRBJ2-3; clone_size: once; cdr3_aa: CASSYGLAGADTQYF
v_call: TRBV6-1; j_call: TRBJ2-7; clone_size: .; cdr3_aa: CASSENTSFEQYF
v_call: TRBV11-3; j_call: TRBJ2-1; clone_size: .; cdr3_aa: CASSLGGGGHNEQFF
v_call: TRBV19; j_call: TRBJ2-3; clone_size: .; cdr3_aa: CASSERWLTQYF
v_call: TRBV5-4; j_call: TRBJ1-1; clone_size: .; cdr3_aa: CASSWGDRGPTEAFF
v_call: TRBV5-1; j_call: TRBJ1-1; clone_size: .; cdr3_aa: CASSLEGPMPGAFF
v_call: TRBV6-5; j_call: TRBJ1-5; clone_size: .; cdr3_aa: CASSPLQGPQPQHF
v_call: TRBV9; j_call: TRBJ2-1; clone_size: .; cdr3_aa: CASSDLADHRSEQFF
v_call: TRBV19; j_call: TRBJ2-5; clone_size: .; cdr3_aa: CASSTPRDRGGETQYF
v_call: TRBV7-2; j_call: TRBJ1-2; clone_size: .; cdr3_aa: CASSLDRANYGYTF
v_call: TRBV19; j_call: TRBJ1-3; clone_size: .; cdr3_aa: CASSRQDERSSGNTIYF
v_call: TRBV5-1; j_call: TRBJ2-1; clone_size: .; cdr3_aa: CASRVGAGGRVEQFF
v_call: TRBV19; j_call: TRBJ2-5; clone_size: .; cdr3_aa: CASRHGRAGETQYF